This TCR beta chain was captured by sequencing in a study of control samples from healthy donors and cancer patients. Measured with immunoSEQ multiplex PCR; TCRdb has only the in-frame clones, and not every one. The sample yields 70,000 to 90,000 clones, approximately 90% seen once. Germline CDR1 is SGHDT and CDR2 is YYEEEE. The V and J ends lost 7 bases and 3 bases, in that order; junction bases with no gene match: 7. The CDR3 is 14 amino acids. What was sequenced was PBMCs. The receptor's source is a woman aged 55-69 years with head and neck cancer. The rearrangement uses TRBV5-6 and TRBJ2-7, with 10 bases that match TRBD1. CDR3 bases: TGTGCCAGCCAGACAGGGGGCGTGATCTACGAGCAGTACTTC. The encoded protein is CASQTGGVIYEQYF.